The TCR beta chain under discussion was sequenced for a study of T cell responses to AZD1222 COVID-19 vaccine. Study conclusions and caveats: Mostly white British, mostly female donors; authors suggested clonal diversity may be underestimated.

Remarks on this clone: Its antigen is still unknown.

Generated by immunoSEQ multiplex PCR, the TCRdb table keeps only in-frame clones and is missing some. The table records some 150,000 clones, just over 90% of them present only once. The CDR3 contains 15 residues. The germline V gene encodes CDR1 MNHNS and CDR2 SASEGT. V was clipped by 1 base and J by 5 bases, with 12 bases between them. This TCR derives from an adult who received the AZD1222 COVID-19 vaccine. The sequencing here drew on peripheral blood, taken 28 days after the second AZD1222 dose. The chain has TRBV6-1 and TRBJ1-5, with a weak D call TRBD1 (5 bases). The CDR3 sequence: CASSEEGLFYQPQHF. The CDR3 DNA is TGTGCCAGCAGTGAAGAGGGGCTATTCTATCAGCCCCAGCATTTT.